A selection of T cell receptor beta chains follows, all from one sample in a study of T cells in localized non-small cell lung cancer. Sequenced by immunoSEQ multiplex PCR; TCRdb stores in-frame clones only, minus some. The repertoire includes some 1,200 clones, 21% of them detected once, and less than 25% sits in the top ten. The specimen comprised normal lung tissue next to the tumor, sampled before any cancer treatment. These TCRs come from a male donor at least 60 years old with stage III lung adenocarcinoma. CDR3s leave out the opening cysteine and the closing phenylalanine or tryptophan. Each record gives: J gene, V gene, CDR3 length, CDR3 protein.

J: TRBJ2-3; V: TRBV11-3; length: 17; CDR3: ASSIYSGGAGLSRDTQY
J: TRBJ2-1; V: TRBV11-3; length: 13; CDR3: ASSPGGQTHNEQF
J: TRBJ1-1; V: TRBV6-8; length: 10; CDR3: ASRQGAYEAF
J: TRBJ1-2; V: TRBV11-3; length: 12; CDR3: ASSSFVGAYGYT
J: TRBJ2-2; V: TRBV6-8; length: 13; CDR3: AISSGTTFTGELF
J: TRBJ2-5; V: TRBV6-8; length: 11; CDR3: ASVRGSEETQY
J: TRBJ2-3; V: TRBV11-3; length: 13; CDR3: ASSLLAASTDTQY
J: TRBJ2-7; V: TRBV7-8; length: 11; CDR3: ASSPTRTGSLY
J: TRBJ1-2; V: TRBV19; length: 11; CDR3: ASSKDNNYGYT
J: TRBJ1-1; V: TRBV28; length: 14; CDR3: ASSLSFGQGTTEAF
J: TRBJ2-1; V: TRBV30; length: 13; CDR3: AWNAPSALGNEQF
J: TRBJ1-2; V: TRBV11-3; length: 12; CDR3: ASSLGDRNYGYT
J: TRBJ2-7; V: TRBV5-1; length: 14; CDR3: ASRTSLGQTLYEQY
J: TRBJ2-1; V: TRBV5-1; length: 15; CDR3: ASSLQGGGLSYNEQF
J: TRBJ2-1; V: TRBV10-3; length: 16; CDR3: AISEPLGGEGSYNEQF
J: TRBJ2-7; V: TRBV6-8; length: 12; CDR3: ASNRDRARYEQY
J: TRBJ2-3; V: TRBV19; length: 16; CDR3: ASSIGPTSGSIADTQY
J: TRBJ1-1; V: TRBV11-3; length: 13; CDR3: ASSLGAQVNTEAF
J: TRBJ2-6; V: TRBV6-8; length: 15; CDR3: ASSLTGGNSGANVLT
J: TRBJ2-7; V: TRBV14; length: 14; CDR3: ASSQVGGVQRIEQY
J: TRBJ1-4; V: TRBV11-3; length: 13; CDR3: ASSPRALGGEKLF
J: TRBJ1-1; V: TRBV11-3; length: 13; CDR3: ASSLGYRGVTEAF
J: TRBJ1-1; V: TRBV9; length: 12; CDR3: ASSPRITNTEAF
J: TRBJ2-5; V: TRBV11-3; length: 14; CDR3: ASSLVAGGDQETQY
J: TRBJ2-2; V: TRBV6-8; length: 12; CDR3: AISTGADTGELF
J: TRBJ2-1; V: TRBV5-1; length: 13; CDR3: ASSFGRGLYNEQF
J: TRBJ1-1; V: TRBV14; length: 11; CDR3: ASSGQGALAAF
J: TRBJ1-2; V: TRBV11-3; length: 16; CDR3: ASSLGGMGRPADYGYT
J: TRBJ1-1; V: TRBV18; length: 12; CDR3: ASSPRGRGDEAF
J: TRBJ2-5; V: TRBV29-1; length: 11; CDR3: SVEGGADQTQY
J: TRBJ2-7; V: TRBV5-1; length: 13; CDR3: ASSQVDRASYEQY
J: TRBJ2-7; V: TRBV11-3; length: 12; CDR3: ASSPPTKHYEQY
J: TRBJ1-1; V: TRBV6-8; length: 11; CDR3: ASSDRPNTEAF
J: TRBJ1-4; V: TRBV19; length: 12; CDR3: ASTPTGLNEKLF
J: TRBJ1-2; V: TRBV18; length: 10; CDR3: ASSPWNYGYT
J: TRBJ1-3; V: TRBV9; length: 15; CDR3: ASSIGADGVSGNTIY
J: TRBJ1-1; V: TRBV6-8; length: 18; CDR3: ASSYSLSESGFSWDTEAF
J: TRBJ2-5; V: TRBV6-8; length: 10; CDR3: ASGLAVATQY
J: TRBJ2-7; V: TRBV10-3; length: 10; CDR3: AISEGEGEQY
J: TRBJ1-5; V: TRBV30; length: 12; CDR3: AWSRDRQNQPQH
J: TRBJ1-1; V: TRBV6-8; length: 12; CDR3: ASSYFDSTTEAF